This T cell receptor beta chain derives from a study of cytomegalovirus exposure and HLA in healthy donors. A word on this clone: Its specificity is unknown.

Study results and limitations: TCR beta sequences reportedly predicted most subjects' HLA-A and HLA-B alleles accurately.

Use of 60 Vbeta and 13 Jbeta primers characterized the PCR. The method was immunoSEQ multiplex PCR; TCRdb's version includes in-frame clones alone and lacks a portion of them. Of approximately 140,000 clones in the sample, around 57% were seen once. The source is a male donor in good health and CMV-seronegative. The sequencing sample was made of PBMCs.

This chain's CDR3 is CAWSSAGGGQYF. The DNA of the CDR3 is TGTGCCTGGAGTTCAGCGGGGGGGGGCCAGTACTTC. The genes are TRBV30 and TRBJ2-5, with TRBD2 matching over 10 bases. This CDR3 is 12 amino acids long. Trimming took 2 bases from V and 10 from J; bases not matched to a gene: 4. CDR1 is GTSNPN, CDR2 SVGIG, per germline (reference sequence). Full variable domain (outside the CDR3, taken from reference TRBV30 and TRBJ2-5): SQTIHQWPATLVQPVGSPLSLECTVEGTSNPNLYWYRQAAGRGLQLLFYSVGIGQISSEVPQNLSASRPQDRQFILSSKKLLLSDSGFYLCAWSSAGGGQYFGPGTRLLVL.